This T cell receptor beta chain was recorded in a study of tumor-infiltrating lymphocytes in primary liver carcinoma. Notes on the study in general: Tumor-adjacent and tumor-blood pairs showed less overlap than tumor region pairs.

RNA was extracted from whole blood without cell sorting, alongside germline DNA. HBV chronically infected the treatment-naive patients. An approximately 4-milliliter peripheral blood sample was collected before surgery. CDR1 is SGHNT, CDR2 YENEEA, per germline. CDR3 size: 15 residues. V was cut by 1 base and J by 7 bases, with 11 bases left in between. This clonotype was recorded once. No antigen is known for it. This likely comes from a read error, as the CDR3 has no conserved phenylalanine or tryptophan at its end. A primer matching the constant region was used to make TCR beta cDNA from 500 ng of total RNA. Nested multiplex PCR, run for three rounds with slightly modified ARM-PCR, yielded TCR beta libraries. The two initial PCR rounds, nine to eleven cycles each, used TRBV1-TRBV30 forward and C-beta reverse primers. One entry per CDR3 protein, called by TCRdb with MiXCR from the multiplex PCR reads. There are about 310,000 distinct CDR3 sequences in the sample; nearly 60% occur only once, and about a sixth lies in the top ten.

Sequencing was done on a sample of peripheral blood. The rearrangement joins TRBV11-3 to TRBJ1-6; D uncertain. The TCR comes from a woman in her 30s with primary liver carcinoma and hepatitis B virus infection. The CDR3 DNA follows: TGTGCCAGCAGCTTAGGAGGCTGTGGGAATTCACCCCTCCACTCT. This sequence encodes CASSLGGCGNSPLHS.